Listed below are T cell receptor beta chains from one sample, sequenced in a study of graft-versus-host responses after intestinal transplantation. Their antigens remain unidentified. The repertoire was sequenced with immunoSEQ multiplex PCR; TCRdb's copy has only in-frame clones and lacks some. The table includes some 86,000 clones, roughly 90% detected once. Sequenced here: unstimulated CD4+ T cells sorted from spleen or lymph node cells, sampled before transplant. These receptor sequences come from a human donor who was the organ donor for an intestinal transplant. Both conserved end residues are part of each CDR3. D genes are given only for firm matches. Clone size is shown for a subset of rows, as once, few, many or a class of expanded clone.

TRBV5-4	NA	TRBJ1-4	NA	TGTGCCAGCAGCTCGGGTCTCGGGAATGAAAAACTGTTTTTT	CASSSGLGNEKLFF
TRBV2	TRBD1	TRBJ2-2	NA	TGTGCCAGCAGTAGGGCAGGGGGCAGCACCGGGGAGCTGTTTTTT	CASSRAGGSTGELFF
TRBV5-6	TRBD2	TRBJ2-7	few	TGTGCCAGCAGGGGAGCGGGAGGGCCTTACGAGCAGTACTTC	CASRGAGGPYEQYF
TRBV6-5	TRBD1	TRBJ1-3	NA	TGTGCCAGCGGGAGTCCGGGACAGGGTAACACCATATATTTT	CASGSPGQGNTIYF
TRBV7-3	TRBD2	TRBJ2-1	NA	TGTGCCAGCAGCTTACAAGCGGGGGGGCTCTACAATGAGCAGTTCTTC	CASSLQAGGLYNEQFF
TRBV28	NA	TRBJ1-5	NA	TGTGCCAGCAGTTTCGGCAACAGGGTGTCTCAGCCCCAGCATTTT	CASSFGNRVSQPQHF
TRBV6-4	TRBD1	TRBJ2-2	NA	TGTGCCAGCAGCCCCCTGGGACAGGGGAACACCGGGGAGCTGTTTTTT	CASSPLGQGNTGELFF
TRBV29-1	NA	TRBJ2-3	NA	TGCAGCGTTGGGGGGACTCTGAACACAGATACGCAGTATTTT	CSVGGTLNTDTQYF
TRBV28	NA	TRBJ1-5	NA	TGTGCCAGCAGTTTAATCCACTCGGGTCAGCCCCAGCATTTT	CASSLIHSGQPQHF
TRBV6-5	NA	TRBJ1-1	NA	TGTGCCAGCAGCCACCGGGAGAACACTGAAGCTTTCTTT	CASSHRENTEAFF
TRBV4-1	TRBD2	TRBJ2-7	NA	TGCGCCAGCAGCCAGAGACCCACCGGGACTAGCGGCCTATGGGGCCACTACGGGCAGTACTTC	CASSQRPTGTSGLWGHYGQYF
TRBV5-1	TRBD1	TRBJ1-4	NA	TGCGCCAGCAGCCCAGATCCCAGGGGGAGTGAAAAACTGTTTTTT	CASSPDPRGSEKLFF
TRBV18	NA	TRBJ2-1	NA	TGTGCCAGCTCACCCCGTGATGAGCAGTTCTTC	CASSPRDEQFF
TRBV2	NA	TRBJ2-1	NA	TGTGCCAGCAGTGAGAGGGGGAGCTCCTACAATGAGCAGTTCTTC	CASSERGSSYNEQFF
TRBV5-8	TRBD2	TRBJ2-1	NA	TGTGCCAGCAGCTGGGCGGTTGGCGGGAGGCCCAATGAGCAGTTCTTC	CASSWAVGGRPNEQFF
TRBV5-1	NA	TRBJ2-5	NA	TGCGCCAGCAGCCCACTAGACAGGTTACAAGAGACCCAGTACTTC	CASSPLDRLQETQYF
TRBV5-1	TRBD1	TRBJ2-2	NA	TGCGCCAGCAGCTTGGGACAGGGCGGCGGGGAGCTGTTTTTT	CASSLGQGGGELFF
TRBV5-4	NA	TRBJ2-5	NA	TGTGCCAGCAGCTTGGCGGCGGTCCAAGAGACCCAGTACTTC	CASSLAAVQETQYF
TRBV28	NA	TRBJ2-4	NA	TGTGCCAGCAGTTTATCGGTGCTAGCGAGAAAGGGTCCCAAAAACATTCAGTACTTC	CASSLSVLARKGPKNIQYF
TRBV5-5	TRBD2	TRBJ2-5	NA	TGTGCCAGCAGCGTGCCGGGAACTAGCGGGGGGCGAGAGACCCAGTACTTC	CASSVPGTSGGRETQYF
TRBV7-8	NA	TRBJ2-3	NA	TGTGCCAGCAGCTTACGGGGGGCTAGCGGTAGCACAGATACGCAGTATTTT	CASSLRGASGSTDTQYF
TRBV2	TRBD1	TRBJ2-7	NA	TGTGCCAGCCATCGGGACAGGGCCTACGAGCAGTACTTC	CASHRDRAYEQYF
TRBV5-8	NA	TRBJ2-2	NA	TGTGCCAGCAGCCACGGGAGAAGCACCGGGGAGCTGTTTTTT	CASSHGRSTGELFF
TRBV28	TRBD1	TRBJ2-7	NA	TGTGCCAGCAGGCCCCGGGACAGGGCGGGCAGTAGGACCTACGAGCAGTACTTC	CASRPRDRAGSRTYEQYF
TRBV5-1	NA	TRBJ2-1	NA	TGCGCCAGCAGCCCCCCCGTCGGCAATGAGCAGTTCTTC	CASSPPVGNEQFF
TRBV6-5	NA	TRBJ2-1	NA	TGTGCCAGCTATACCCTAAGGGGGAACTACAATGAGCAGTTCTTC	CASYTLRGNYNEQFF
TRBV6-5	TRBD1	TRBJ2-1	few	TGTGCCAGCAAACGACAGGGGGGAACCTACAATGAGCAGTTCTTC	CASKRQGGTYNEQFF
TRBV6-4	TRBD1	TRBJ1-1	NA	TGTGCCAGCAGTTCTGAGGGGGCAGCTGAAGCTTTCTTT	CASSSEGAAEAFF
TRBV30	TRBD2	TRBJ2-5	NA	TGTGCCTGGAGTCTAAGACTAGCTGAGACCCAGTACTTC	CAWSLRLAETQYF
TRBV28	NA	TRBJ1-2	NA	TGTGCCAGCAGGAGCAGGGCGGGGTACACCTTC	CASRSRAGYTF
TRBV19	TRBD1	TRBJ1-5	NA	TGTGCCAGTAGTACCAATTTGGACAGGACAGGGGGTGGGGGAGGTCAGCCCCAGCATTTT	CASSTNLDRTGGGGGQPQHF
TRBV10-3	NA	TRBJ1-1	NA	TGTGCCATCAGTGTCGCCACGGGGAACACTGAAGCTTTCTTT	CAISVATGNTEAFF
TRBV6-5	TRBD1	TRBJ1-2	few	TGTGCCAGCAGTCGGGACAGGGGGTATGGCTACACCTTC	CASSRDRGYGYTF
TRBV10-2	TRBD2	TRBJ2-1	once	TGCGCCAGCACCATCAGGGCGGGGGGGTACTCCTACAATGAGCAGTTCTTC	CASTIRAGGYSYNEQFF
TRBV29-1	TRBD2	TRBJ2-7	NA	TGCAGCGTTGAACCGTTAGCGGGAGTCGACGAGCAGTACTTC	CSVEPLAGVDEQYF
TRBV11-3	NA	TRBJ2-1	NA	TGTGCCAGCAGCTTAGTAATTTCCGGGTCCAATGAGCAGTTCTTC	CASSLVISGSNEQFF
TRBV4-2	NA	TRBJ1-2	NA	TGTGCCAGCAGCCAAGGCAGGAGGGACTATGGCTACACCTTC	CASSQGRRDYGYTF
TRBV6-6	TRBD1	TRBJ2-6	NA	TGTGCCGGACACACAGGGGGAACTGGGGCCAACGTCCTGACTTTC	CAGHTGGTGANVLTF
TRBV4-3	NA	TRBJ1-2	NA	TGCGCCAGCAGCCACCCAGGGCACTATGGCTACACCTTC	CASSHPGHYGYTF